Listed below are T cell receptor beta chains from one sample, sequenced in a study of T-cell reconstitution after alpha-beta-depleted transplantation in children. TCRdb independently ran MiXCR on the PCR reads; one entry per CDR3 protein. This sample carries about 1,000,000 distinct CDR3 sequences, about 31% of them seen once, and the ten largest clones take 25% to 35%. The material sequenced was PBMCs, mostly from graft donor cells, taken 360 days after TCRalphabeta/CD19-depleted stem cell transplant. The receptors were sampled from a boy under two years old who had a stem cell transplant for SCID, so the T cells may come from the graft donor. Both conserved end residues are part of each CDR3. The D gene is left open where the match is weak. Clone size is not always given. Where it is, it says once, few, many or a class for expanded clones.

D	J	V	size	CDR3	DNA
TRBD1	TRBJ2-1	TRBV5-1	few	CASSTKSGTASYNEQFF	TGCGCCAGCAGCACCAAATCCGGGACAGCTTCCTACAATGAGCAGTTCTTC
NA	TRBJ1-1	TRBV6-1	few	CASTPLGQNTEAFF	TGTGCCAGCACCCCCCTGGGACAGAACACTGAAGCTTTCTTT
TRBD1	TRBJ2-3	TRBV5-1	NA	CASSDGQGSDTQYF	TGCGCCAGCAGCGACGGACAGGGATCAGATACGCAGTATTTT
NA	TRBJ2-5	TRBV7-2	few	CASSLLGVGAQETQYF	TGTGCCAGCAGCTTATTGGGGGTCGGGGCCCAAGAGACCCAGTACTTC
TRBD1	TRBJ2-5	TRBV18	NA	CASGQGPEGETQYF	TGTGCCAGCGGACAGGGCCCCGAGGGGGAGACCCAGTACTTC
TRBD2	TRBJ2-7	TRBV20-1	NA	CSARRSIGLAGGHEQYF	TGCAGTGCTAGGCGCTCCATTGGACTAGCGGGGGGGCACGAGCAGTACTTC
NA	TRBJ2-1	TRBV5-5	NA	CASSIVVYNEQFF	TGTGCCAGCAGCATAGTAGTATACAATGAGCAGTTCTTC
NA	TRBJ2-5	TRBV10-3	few	CAISEWNSGGSQETQYF	TGTGCCATCAGTGAGTGGAATAGCGGAGGGTCGCAAGAGACCCAGTACTTC
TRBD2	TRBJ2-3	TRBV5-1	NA	CASSFPFIPAGGTDTQYF	TGCGCCAGCAGCTTTCCCTTTATACCAGCGGGGGGCACAGATACGCAGTATTTT
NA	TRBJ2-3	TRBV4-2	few	CASSQPVRGLDPDTQYF	TGTGCCAGCAGCCAACCGGTCCGGGGCCTGGACCCAGATACGCAGTATTTT
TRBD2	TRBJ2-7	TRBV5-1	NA	CASSLPSGAAYEQYF	TGCGCCAGCAGCTTGCCTAGCGGGGCCGCCTACGAGCAGTACTTC
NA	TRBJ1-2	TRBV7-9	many	CASSGVGRYTYGYTF	TGTGCCAGCAGCGGCGTGGGGAGGTACACCTATGGCTACACCTTC
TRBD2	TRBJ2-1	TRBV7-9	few	CASSPLAGGNYNEQFF	TGTGCCAGCAGCCCTTTAGCGGGGGGGAACTACAATGAGCAGTTCTTC
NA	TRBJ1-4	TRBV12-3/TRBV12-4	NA	CASSPRRNNEKLFF	TGTGCCAGCAGCCCCCGACGGAATAATGAAAAACTGTTTTTT
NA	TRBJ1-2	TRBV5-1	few	CASSLDPFYGYTF	TGCGCCAGCAGCTTGGACCCTTTCTATGGCTACACCTTC
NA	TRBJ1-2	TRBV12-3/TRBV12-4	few	CASSLRKRGYTF	TGTGCCAGCAGTTTAAGAAAAAGGGGCTACACCTTC
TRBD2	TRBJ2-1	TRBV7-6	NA	CASSGWTSQQFF	TGTGCCAGCAGCGGATGGACTAGTCAGCAGTTCTTC
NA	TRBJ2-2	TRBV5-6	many	CASSDQGWTGELFF	TGTGCCAGCAGCGATCAGGGATGGACAGGGGAGCTGTTTTTT
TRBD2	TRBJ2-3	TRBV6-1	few	CATTGGPSTDTQYF	TGTGCCACCACGGGGGGGCCCAGCACAGATACGCAGTATTTT
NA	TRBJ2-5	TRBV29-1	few	CSAAGWQETQYF	TGCAGCGCCGCTGGATGGCAGGAGACCCAGTACTTC
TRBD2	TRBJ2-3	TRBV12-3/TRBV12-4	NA	CASSFYLAGGRSTDTQYF	TGTGCCAGCAGTTTCTATCTAGCGGGGGGGCGCAGCACAGATACGCAGTATTTT
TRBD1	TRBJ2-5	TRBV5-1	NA	CASGTVQETQYF	TGCGCCAGCGGGACAGTACAAGAGACCCAGTACTTC
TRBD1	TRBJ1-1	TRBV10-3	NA	CAISESKTGRSSTEAFF	TGTGCCATCAGTGAGTCGAAGACAGGGAGATCGAGCACTGAAGCTTTCTTT
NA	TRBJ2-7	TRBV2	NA	CASSEALRGTYEQYF	TGTGCCAGCAGTGAAGCGCTTAGGGGGACCTACGAGCAGTACTTC
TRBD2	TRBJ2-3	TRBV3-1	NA	CASSRSGGSADTQYF	TGTGCCAGCAGCCGATCGGGGGGTTCGGCAGATACGCAGTATTTT
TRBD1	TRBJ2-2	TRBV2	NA	CASSEGTGPFSNTGELFF	TGTGCCAGCAGTGAGGGGACAGGGCCTTTTTCGAACACCGGGGAGCTGTTTTTT
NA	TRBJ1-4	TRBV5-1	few	CASSLGQRDEKLFF	TGCGCCAGCAGCCTCGGACAGCGTGATGAAAAACTGTTTTTT
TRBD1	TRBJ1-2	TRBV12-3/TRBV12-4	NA	CASSFRTGGIANYGYTF	TGTGCCAGCAGTTTTCGGACAGGGGGCATAGCTAACTATGGCTACACCTTC
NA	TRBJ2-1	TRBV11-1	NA	CASSLHTGGTWNYNEQFF	TGTGCCAGCAGCTTACATACTGGCGGGACTTGGAACTACAATGAGCAGTTCTTC
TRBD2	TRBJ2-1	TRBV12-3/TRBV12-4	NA	CASSFLAGLINEQFF	TGTGCCAGCAGTTTCCTAGCGGGGTTAATCAATGAGCAGTTCTTC
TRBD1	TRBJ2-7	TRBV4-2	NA	CASRQGQGYEQYF	TGTGCCAGCAGACAGGGGCAGGGCTACGAGCAGTACTTC
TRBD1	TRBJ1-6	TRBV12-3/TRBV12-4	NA	CASRPTGVVYNSPLHF	TGTGCCAGCAGGCCGACAGGGGTAGTCTATAATTCACCCCTCCACTTT
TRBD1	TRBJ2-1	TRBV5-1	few	CASSPGTAKYNEQFF	TGCGCCAGCAGCCCCGGGACAGCAAAGTACAATGAGCAGTTCTTC
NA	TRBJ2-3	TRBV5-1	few	CASSSEAPWADTQYF	TGCGCCAGCAGCTCCGAAGCCCCCTGGGCAGATACGCAGTATTTT
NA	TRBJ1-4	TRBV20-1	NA	CSARAAGTEKLFF	TGCAGTGCTAGAGCGGCAGGGACCGAAAAACTGTTTTTT
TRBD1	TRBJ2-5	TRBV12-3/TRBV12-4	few	CASSWGTGRRETQYF	TGTGCCAGCAGTTGGGGGACAGGGCGAAGGGAGACCCAGTACTTC
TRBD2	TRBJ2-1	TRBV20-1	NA	CSAHGASGNNEQFF	TGCAGTGCTCACGGGGCTAGCGGAAACAATGAGCAGTTCTTC
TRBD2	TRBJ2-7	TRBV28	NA	CASSRARGGGYEQYF	TGTGCCAGCAGTAGGGCTCGCGGGGGGGGATACGAGCAGTACTTC
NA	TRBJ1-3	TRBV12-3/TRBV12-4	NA	CASSFPTSSGNTIYF	TGTGCCAGCAGTTTTCCGACGTCCTCTGGAAACACCATATATTTT
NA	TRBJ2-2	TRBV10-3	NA	CAIRRGQPTGELFF	TGTGCCATCAGACGTGGACAGCCCACCGGGGAGCTGTTTTTT
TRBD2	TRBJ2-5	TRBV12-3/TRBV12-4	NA	CASSTGLVGETQYF	TGTGCCAGCAGCACAGGACTAGTCGGGGAGACCCAGTACTTC
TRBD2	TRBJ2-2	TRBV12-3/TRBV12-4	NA	CASSLGGGQGTGELFF	TGTGCCAGCAGTTTAGGCGGGGGGCAGGGCACCGGGGAGCTGTTTTTT
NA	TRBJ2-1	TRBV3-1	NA	CASSQVSGPYNEQFF	TGTGCCAGCAGCCAAGTAAGCGGCCCCTACAATGAGCAGTTCTTC
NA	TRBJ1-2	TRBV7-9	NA	CASSSPRGGGYGYTF	TGTGCCAGCAGCTCCCCGAGGGGGGGAGGCTATGGCTACACCTTC
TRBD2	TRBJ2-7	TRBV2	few	CASRRTSGVYEQYF	TGTGCCAGCAGGCGGACTAGCGGGGTCTACGAGCAGTACTTC
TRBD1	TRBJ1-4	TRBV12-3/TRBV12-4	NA	CASSSGQGANEKLFF	TGTGCCAGCAGTTCCGGACAGGGGGCTAATGAAAAACTGTTTTTT
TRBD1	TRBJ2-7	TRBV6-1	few	CASRISGQSSYEQYF	TGTGCCAGCAGGATCTCGGGACAGAGCTCCTACGAGCAGTACTTC
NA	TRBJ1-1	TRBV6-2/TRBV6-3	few	CASRPGRLNTEAFF	TGTGCCAGCAGGCCAGGGCGTTTGAACACTGAAGCTTTCTTT
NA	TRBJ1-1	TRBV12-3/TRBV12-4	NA	CASSLVDRNEAFF	TGTGCCAGCAGTTTAGTCGACAGGAATGAAGCTTTCTTT
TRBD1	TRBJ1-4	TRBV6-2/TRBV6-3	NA	CATRPGTGDEKLFF	TGTGCCACCCGGCCCGGGACAGGGGACGAAAAACTGTTTTTT